The 2 T cell receptor beta chains reported below all come from one sample, sequenced in a study of blood T cell repertoires in COVID-19. The method was immunoSEQ multiplex PCR; TCRdb's version includes in-frame clones alone and lacks a portion of them. This table holds 40,000 to 50,000 clones, around 91% found once. Sample: peripheral blood. These receptors were collected from a man aged 25 to 45 with active or convalescent COVID-19.

The V and J genes are TRBV5-1 and TRBJ1-2; D is perhaps TRBD1 (5 bases). CDR3 length: 14 residues. V gave up 0 bases and J gave up 4 bases, with 10 bases separating them. The germline V gene has CDR1 SGHRS and CDR2 YFSETQ. The CDR3, as DNA: TGCGCCAGCAGCTTGGACCAGGGTCCCTATGGCTACACCTTC. Protein: CASSLDQGPYGYTF. The full variable domain, its missing parts supplied by reference TRBV5-1 and TRBJ1-2, is KAGVTQTPRYLIKTRGQQVTLSCSPISGHRSVSWYQQTPGQGLQFLFEYFSETQRNKGNFPGRFSGRQFSNSRSEMNVSTLELGDSALYLCASSLDQGPYGYTFGSGTRLTVV.

The chain uses TRBV6-7 and TRBJ2-7; a possible D gene is TRBD1 (6 bases). TRBV6-7 is labeled an ORF, and its function is uncertain. Trimming took 6 bases from V and 2 from J, leaving 20 bases between them. The CDR3 is 16 amino acids. CDR3 residues: CASSPPAGAFPYEQYF. CDR3 bases: TGTGCCAGCAGCCCCCCGGCAGGGGCTTTCCCCTACGAGCAGTACTTC.